This is a list of T cell receptor beta chains from one sample in a study of blood T cell repertoires in COVID-19. Generated by immunoSEQ multiplex PCR, the TCRdb table keeps only in-frame clones and is missing some. The sample includes about 75,000 clones, around 74% of them seen just once. Input material: peripheral blood. The source is a human donor with acute or convalescent COVID-19. The donor label of this sample is uncertain. The CDR3 runs from the conserved cysteine through the conserved F or W. Fields, in order: D gene, V gene, clone size, J gene, CDR3 protein, CDR3 DNA. The D gene is left open where the match is weak. Clone sizes are given selectively: once, few, many, or a class where the clone is expanded.

>.|TRBV14|.|TRBJ1-2
CASSPLAGRGYTF
TGTGCCAGCAGCCCTCTGGCGGGGAGGGGCTACACCTTC
>.|TRBV21-1|.|TRBJ2-1
CKRPLAVYNEQFF
TGCAAACGGCCACTAGCGGTTTACAATGAGCAGTTCTTC
>TRBD1|TRBV15|.|TRBJ1-2
CATSDRGYGYTF
TGTGCCACCTCGGACAGGGGCTATGGCTACACCTTC
>.|TRBV11-3|.|TRBJ2-5
CASSQSDLRETQYF
TGTGCCAGCAGCCAATCGGATCTGAGGGAGACCCAGTACTTC
>TRBD1|TRBV27|.|TRBJ2-3
CASRGRTGRSTDTQYF
TGTGCCAGCAGGGGCCGGACAGGGCGAAGCACAGATACGCAGTATTTT
>TRBD1|TRBV18|.|TRBJ2-1
CASSSGQGSYNEQFF
TGTGCCAGCTCATCGGGACAGGGATCCTACAATGAGCAGTTCTTC
>.|TRBV19|.|TRBJ2-1
CASRDTGINEQFF
TGTGCCAGTAGGGACACAGGCATCAATGAGCAGTTCTTC
>.|TRBV5-1|few|TRBJ1-2
CASSLRGGDGYTF
TGCGCCAGCAGCTTGCGGGGGGGAGATGGCTACACCTTC
>TRBD1|TRBV5-4|once|TRBJ1-1
CASSAGQGMSTEAFF
TGTGCCAGCAGCGCGGGACAGGGGATGAGCACTGAAGCTTTCTTT
>.|TRBV27|once|TRBJ1-5
CASPTGDQPQHF
TGTGCCAGCCCAACGGGGGACCAGCCCCAGCATTTT
>TRBD2|TRBV7-2|.|TRBJ2-5
CASSTPGLAGQETQYF
TGTGCCAGCTCAACCCCGGGACTAGCGGGGCAAGAGACCCAGTACTTC
>.|TRBV3-1/TRBV3-2|.|TRBJ1-3
CASTGGNTIYF
TGTGCCAGCACGGGGGGAAACACCATATATTTT
>.|TRBV6-5|once|TRBJ1-3
CASRNQGSGNTIYF
TGTGCCAGCAGGAACCAGGGTTCTGGAAACACCATATATTTT
>.|TRBV9|.|TRBJ1-2
CASSVGPTGKDGYTF
TGTGCCAGCAGCGTAGGTCCCACAGGGAAGGATGGCTACACCTTC
>TRBD1|TRBV19|.|TRBJ1-1
CASEGTGGTFF
TGTGCCAGTGAAGGGACAGGGGGAACTTTCTTT
>.|TRBV7-2|.|TRBJ1-5
CASSQTSGNQPQHF
TGTGCCAGCAGCCAAACAAGCGGAAATCAGCCCCAGCATTTT
>TRBD1|TRBV30|.|TRBJ2-1
CAWSVGQGDEQFF
TGTGCCTGGAGTGTAGGTCAGGGGGATGAGCAGTTCTTC
>.|TRBV30|.|TRBJ1-2
CAWSVSFLGAGYTF
TGTGCCTGGAGTGTGTCCTTCCTGGGGGCCGGCTACACCTTC
>.|TRBV2|.|TRBJ2-3
CASSRSRGGLTDTQYF
TGTGCCAGCAGTCGGTCCAGAGGGGGTCTAACAGATACGCAGTATTTT
>TRBD2|TRBV13|.|TRBJ2-1
CASSLGEGPDEQFF
TGTGCCAGCAGCTTGGGGGAGGGCCCCGATGAGCAGTTCTTC
>TRBD1|TRBV5-1|once|TRBJ2-5
CASAWGTGSQETQYF
TGCGCCAGCGCATGGGGGACAGGATCGCAAGAGACCCAGTACTTC
>TRBD2|TRBV4-2|.|TRBJ2-7
CASSQETSGRAEQYF
TGTGCCAGCAGCCAAGAAACTAGCGGGAGAGCCGAGCAGTACTTC
>TRBD1|TRBV19|few|TRBJ2-4
CASSTRDRNIQYF
TGTGCCAGTAGTACCCGGGACAGAAACATTCAGTACTTC
>TRBD1|TRBV19|few|TRBJ1-5
CASERVGQGDQPQHF
TGTGCCAGTGAAAGGGTGGGACAGGGTGATCAGCCCCAGCATTTT
>.|TRBV11-2|few|TRBJ1-2
CASTKAGNYGYTF
TGTGCCAGCACCAAAGCGGGGAACTATGGCTACACCTTC
>TRBD2|TRBV2|.|TRBJ2-1
CASRETSGGAQFF
TGTGCCAGCAGGGAGACTAGCGGGGGGGCACAGTTCTTC
>TRBD1|TRBV7-2|.|TRBJ2-1
CASSLSGQGAQGEQFF
TGTGCCAGCAGCTTATCCGGACAGGGGGCTCAAGGTGAGCAGTTCTTC
>.|TRBV12-5|.|TRBJ1-5
CASGSGDQPQHF
TGTGCTAGTGGTTCGGGGGATCAGCCCCAGCATTTT
>TRBD2|TRBV10-3|.|TRBJ2-2
CAIGHEGGGTGELFF
TGTGCCATCGGCCATGAGGGCGGGGGGACCGGGGAGCTGTTTTTT
>.|TRBV2|.|TRBJ1-2
CASSGHPINYGYTF
TGTGCCAGCAGTGGGCACCCGATTAACTATGGCTACACCTTC
>.|TRBV9|.|TRBJ2-2
CASSVTGNSGELFF
TGTGCCAGCAGCGTAACAGGAAATTCGGGGGAGCTGTTTTTT
>TRBD2|TRBV19|once|TRBJ2-1
CASSGAGGSYNEQFF
TGTGCCAGTAGCGGGGCGGGAGGTTCCTACAATGAGCAGTTCTTC
>.|TRBV2|.|TRBJ2-5
CASRDTAFQETQYF
TGTGCCAGCAGGGACACCGCTTTCCAAGAGACCCAGTACTTC
>.|TRBV7-8|.|TRBJ1-2
CASRGWEGYGYTF
TGTGCCAGCAGGGGGTGGGAGGGCTATGGCTACACCTTC
>TRBD1|TRBV7-8|.|TRBJ1-1
CASSLVDRANTEAFF
TGTGCCAGCAGCTTAGTAGACAGGGCAAACACTGAAGCTTTCTTT
>.|TRBV18|.|TRBJ1-5
CASSRAGSSNQPQHF
TGTGCCAGCTCACGCGCCGGGTCTAGCAATCAGCCCCAGCATTTT
>.|TRBV7-9|.|TRBJ2-5
CASRWAGETQYF
TGTGCCTCACGGTGGGCGGGAGAGACCCAGTACTTC
>.|TRBV5-1|.|TRBJ1-2
CASSLETGLYGYTF
TGCGCCAGCAGCTTGGAGACAGGCCTCTATGGCTACACCTTC
>.|TRBV24-1|few|TRBJ2-2
CATSDSPGAGELFF
TGTGCCACCAGTGATTCGCCAGGGGCCGGGGAGCTGTTTTTT
>.|TRBV12-3/TRBV12-4|.|TRBJ2-6
CAGGISGANVLTF
TGTGCCGGCGGTATCTCTGGGGCCAACGTCCTGACTTTC
>.|TRBV12-3/TRBV12-4|.|TRBJ1-2
CASSLKGANGYTF
TGTGCCAGCAGTTTGAAGGGAGCAAATGGCTACACCTTC
>.|TRBV3-1/TRBV3-2|few|TRBJ1-2
CASSQGFGTNYGYTF
TGTGCCAGCAGCCAAGGGTTTGGCACTAACTATGGCTACACCTTC
>TRBD2|TRBV7-2|once|TRBJ2-1
CASSRGTSEQFF
TGTGCCAGCAGCCGGGGGACTAGCGAGCAGTTCTTC
>TRBD2|TRBV6-2/TRBV6-3|.|TRBJ2-5
CASSYLAGGRETQYF
TGTGCCAGCAGTTACCTAGCGGGGGGGCGCGAGACCCAGTACTTC
>TRBD2|TRBV19|.|TRBJ2-5
CASRSSGTQETQYF
TGTGCCAGTAGGTCTAGCGGAACCCAAGAGACCCAGTACTTC
>.|TRBV2|.|TRBJ2-1
CASSVRNEQFF
TGTGCCAGCAGTGTCCGCAATGAGCAGTTCTTC
>TRBD1|TRBV10-3|once|TRBJ1-2
CAISEIRDRGAYGYTF
TGTGCCATCAGTGAAATTCGGGACAGGGGGGCCTATGGCTACACCTTC
>TRBD2|TRBV10-3|.|TRBJ2-1
CAISGASGSTVNEQFF
TGTGCCATCAGTGGCGCTAGCGGGAGTACTGTCAATGAGCAGTTCTTC
>TRBD2|TRBV10-3|.|TRBJ2-1
CAISEPGLAGGSSYNEQFF
TGTGCCATCAGTGAGCCTGGACTAGCGGGGGGGAGCTCCTACAATGAGCAGTTCTTC
>TRBD2|TRBV5-6|.|TRBJ2-2
CASSPPWASGTTGELFF
TGTGCCAGCAGCCCCCCCTGGGCTAGCGGGACTACCGGGGAGCTGTTTTTT
>TRBD1|TRBV6-5|.|TRBJ2-7
CASCRDRVLNEQYF
TGTGCCAGCTGCCGGGACAGGGTCCTGAACGAGCAGTACTTC
>.|TRBV28|.|TRBJ1-6
CASTPSNSPLHF
TGTGCCAGCACCCCCTCTAATTCACCCCTCCACTTT
>.|TRBV7-8|once|TRBJ1-5
CASSTDLQGPYQPQHF
TGTGCCAGCAGCACAGACCTACAGGGTCCCTATCAGCCCCAGCATTTT
>.|TRBV3-1/TRBV3-2|.|TRBJ2-7
CASSQGQRLSGVRNEQYF
TGTGCCAGCAGCCAAGGGCAAAGATTAAGCGGAGTGAGGAACGAGCAGTACTTC
>TRBD2|TRBV7-2|few|TRBJ2-5
CASSATSARAETQYF
TGTGCCAGCAGCGCGACTAGCGCCCGTGCCGAGACCCAGTACTTC
>TRBD2|TRBV18|.|TRBJ2-1
CASSLSSGGRNEQFF
TGTGCCAGCTCACTGAGTAGCGGGGGCCGCAATGAGCAGTTCTTC